These 9 T cell receptor beta chains were sequenced from one sample in a study of blood T cells in healthy people across ages. A second 7 to 11 cycle PCR used barcoded and J-beta primers. One entry per CDR3 protein results from TCRdb running MiXCR on the 5' RACE reads. The sample holds around 1,500,000 distinct CDR3 sequences, approximately 38% seen once. Source material: blood. The receptors come from a woman aged 18-29 years in good health.

The chain has TRBV2 and TRBJ2-1; 10 nucleotides agree with TRBD2. The CDR3 length is 14 residues. Looked up from germline, CDR1 is SNHLY and CDR2 is FYNNEI. The V gene end was trimmed by 3 bases and the J gene end by 9 bases; junction bases not matched to a gene: 5. The CDR3 nucleotides read TGTGCCAGCAGTGATAGCGGGGGGACGGGTGAGCAGTTCTTC. It specifies CASSDSGGTGEQFF. The variable domain in full, completed from reference TRBV2 and TRBJ2-1, reads EPEVTQTPSHQVTQMGQEVILRCVPISNHLYFYWYRQILGQKVEFLVSFYNNEISEKSEIFDDQFSVERPDGSNFTLKIRSTKLEDSAMYFCASSDSGGTGEQFFGPGTRLTVL.

The rearrangement uses TRBV7-9 and TRBJ2-7; D might be TRBD2 (5 bases). CDR1 SEHNR and CDR2 FQNEAQ come from the germline V gene (reference sequence). The CDR3 has 16 amino acids. The V end was cut by 1 base, the J end by 4 bases, with 17 bases between. The CDR3 nucleotides are TGTGCCAGCAGCTTAGAAGCTATGAGGGATGGATACGAGCAGTACTTC. Translated: CASSLEAMRDGYEQYF.

The chain recombines TRBV7-2 with TRBJ2-1; D unresolved. Trimming left V 8 bases short and J 6 bases short, with 8 bases between. The CDR3 is 11 amino acids. Per germline, CDR1 SGHTA and CDR2 FQGNSA. The CDR3 region has the DNA TGTGCCAGCGGAGCGTTCAATGAGCAGTTCTTC. Amino acid sequence: CASGAFNEQFF. The full variable domain, completed using reference TRBV7-2 and TRBJ2-1, is GAGVSQSPSNKVTEKGKDVELRCDPISGHTALYWYRQSLGQGLEFLIYFQGNSAPDKSGLPSDRFSAERTGGSVSTLTIQRTQQEDSAVYLCASGAFNEQFFGPGTRLTVL.

The chain is built from TRBV27 and TRBJ1-2; D is unclear. V lost 2 bases to trimming and J lost 7 bases, with 8 bases between them. The CDR3 is 12 residues long. CDR1 MNHEY and CDR2 SMNVEV come from the germline V gene (reference sequence). The chain's CDR3 is CASSLKGCGYTF. Written as DNA, the CDR3 is TGTGCCAGCAGTTTAAAGGGATGTGGCTACACCTTC.

This clonotype has only a few counts. V is TRBV29-1 and J is TRBJ1-4, with 9 bases that match TRBD1. CDR3 length equals 15 residues. Germline CDR1 reads SQVTM; CDR2 reads ANQGSEA. Losses at the gene ends were 3 bases for V and 6 bases for J; bases not matched to a gene: 8. For the CDR3, the DNA is TGCAGCGTTGAGAAACAGGGGGCAGCGGATGAAAAACTGTTTTTT. Its translation is CSVEKQGAADEKLFF.

The table lists this clonotype with a few counts. This chain links TRBV12-3 or TRBV12-4 with TRBJ2-2, with a weak D call TRBD2 (5 bases). Trimming cost V 4 bases and J 8 bases, with 11 bases left between them. The CDR3 spans 13 residues. CDR3 amino acids: CASSSLTGGELFF. The CDR3 nucleotides are TGTGCCAGCAGTTCCCTCACGGGGGGGGAGCTGTTTTTT.

This clonotype came up a few times. This chain joins TRBV6-1 and TRBJ2-3; D may be TRBD1 (5 bases). V was cut by 6 bases and J by 4 bases, with 23 bases left in between. Germline CDR1 MNHNS, CDR2 SASEGT. The CDR3 runs to 17 residues. This chain's CDR3 is CASSGSPRVFHPDTQYF. The CDR3 DNA is TGTGCCAGCAGCGGTAGCCCCAGGGTTTTTCATCCAGATACGCAGTATTTT.

This chain links TRBV4-2 with TRBJ2-7; 10 bases line up with TRBD2. This CDR3 spans 15 amino acids. Per the germline V gene, CDR1 is LGHNA and CDR2 is YNFKEQ. V was pared by 1 base and J by 7 bases, with 7 bases of the junction left unmatched. The CDR3 spells CASSQGLAGANEQYF. The CDR3 nucleotides are TGTGCCAGCAGCCAAGGGCTAGCGGGAGCGAATGAGCAGTACTTC.

The rearrangement links TRBV14 to TRBJ1-1; the match to TRBD1 covers 7 bases. The CDR3 runs to 13 residues. The trim removed 2 bases at V and 12 bases at J, leaving 9 bases unmatched. CDR1 is SGHDN and CDR2 is FVKESK in the germline V gene. This CDR3 is CASSQLYRGMTFF. DNA for the CDR3: TGTGCCAGCAGCCAACTCTACAGGGGTATGACTTTCTTT.